Listed below are T cell receptor beta chains from one sample, sequenced in a study of cytomegalovirus exposure and HLA in healthy donors. Profiling relied on immunoSEQ multiplex PCR, and the TCRdb table lists in-frame clones only, not all of them. The sample has 150,000 to 200,000 clones, around 88% seen once; the top ten hold about 2.3%. The sequenced sample was PBMCs. The origin of the receptors is a woman aged 18-29 years in good health and CMV-seronegative. CDR3s include the opening cysteine and the closing phenylalanine or tryptophan. A D gene is named only where the DNA matches it firmly. Expanded clones are given a class, and other clones once, few, many or no size at all.

D | size | J | V | CDR3 | DNA
TRBD2 | - | TRBJ2-7 | TRBV4-2 | CASSQVGLAGRDSYEQYF | TGTGCCAGCAGCCAAGTGGGACTAGCGGGACGAGACTCCTACGAGCAGTACTTC
- | - | TRBJ2-2 | TRBV6-1 | CVTLPGVNTGELFF | TGTGTTACACTCCCGGGAGTGAACACCGGGGAGCTGTTTTTT
- | - | TRBJ1-1 | TRBV4-1 | CASSQGKTANTEAFF | TGCGCCAGCAGCCAAGGTAAAACAGCGAACACTGAAGCTTTCTTT
- | - | TRBJ1-1 | TRBV5-1 | CASRPSRVSGAEAFF | TGCGCCAGCAGACCGTCGCGCGTCTCGGGGGCTGAAGCTTTCTTT
TRBD1 | - | TRBJ2-7 | TRBV7-9 | CASSVRTGVEEQYF | TGTGCCAGCAGCGTGAGGACAGGAGTCGAGGAGCAGTACTTC
- | - | TRBJ2-7 | TRBV5-1 | CASSSLPGGPTYEQYF | TGCGCCAGCAGCTCTCTCCCCGGGGGGCCGACCTACGAGCAGTACTTC
TRBD1 | - | TRBJ2-7 | TRBV6-6 | CATRTGIYEQYF | TGTGCCACCCGGACAGGGATCTACGAGCAGTACTTC
- | once | TRBJ1-1 | TRBV6-5 | CASSYRRVTEAFF | TGTGCCAGCAGTTACAGGAGGGTTACTGAAGCTTTCTTT
- | - | TRBJ2-2 | TRBV19 | CASSIPQFSGELFF | TGTGCCAGTAGTATTCCCCAATTTTCCGGGGAGCTGTTTTTT
- | - | TRBJ1-6 | TRBV4-1 | CASSQDLSPLHF | TGCGCCAGCAGCCAAGATCTATCCCCCCTCCACTTT
TRBD2 | - | TRBJ2-7 | TRBV5-1 | CASSPGLAEILTYEQYF | TGCGCCAGCAGCCCCGGACTAGCGGAGATCCTGACCTACGAGCAGTACTTC
- | - | TRBJ2-7 | TRBV6-1 | CASSAQTGATYEQYF | TGTGCCAGCAGTGCTCAGACAGGCGCTACCTACGAGCAGTACTTC
- | - | TRBJ2-7 | TRBV2 | CASNPGSEYEQYF | TGTGCCAGCAATCCGGGATCCGAGTACGAGCAGTACTTC
TRBD2 | - | TRBJ2-7 | TRBV6-6 | CASKGLAGPYEQYF | TGTGCCAGCAAGGGACTAGCGGGACCCTACGAGCAGTACTTC
- | - | TRBJ1-5 | TRBV10-3 | CAISEDSPNQPQHF | TGTGCCATCAGTGAAGACAGCCCCAATCAGCCCCAGCATTTT
- | - | TRBJ1-1 | TRBV7-2 | CASSLAREGVSAFF | TGTGCCAGCAGCTTAGCGCGTGAGGGGGTCTCAGCTTTCTTT
- | once | TRBJ2-7 | TRBV14 | CASSHNTQGGEQYF | TGTGCCAGCAGCCATAATACCCAGGGAGGCGAGCAGTACTTC
TRBD1 | once | TRBJ2-3 | TRBV4-3 | CASSQGWGTGGYTQYF | TGCGCCAGCAGCCAAGGGTGGGGGACAGGCGGATATACGCAGTATTTT
TRBD1 | - | TRBJ2-2 | TRBV29-1 | CSVEVGQGLVGELFF | TGCAGCGTTGAAGTGGGACAGGGGCTAGTCGGGGAGCTGTTTTTT
- | - | TRBJ1-2 | TRBV2 | CASNPGTFYGYTF | TGTGCCAGCAACCCCGGGACTTTCTATGGCTACACCTTC
- | few | TRBJ2-7 | TRBV12-5 | CASGLAGNEQYF | TGTGCTAGTGGTTTGGCAGGGAACGAGCAGTACTTC
TRBD2 | - | TRBJ2-7 | TRBV6-1 | CASSGLTSGDSYEQYF | TGTGCCAGCAGTGGTTTGACTAGCGGCGACTCCTACGAGCAGTACTTC
- | - | TRBJ2-2 | TRBV19 | CASTSWRGLGTGELFF | TGTGCCAGTACGTCTTGGCGGGGATTGGGCACCGGGGAGCTGTTTTTT
TRBD2 | few | TRBJ2-1 | TRBV9 | CASSDASSGIYNEQFF | TGTGCCAGCAGCGATGCTTCTAGCGGGATCTACAATGAGCAGTTCTTC
TRBD2 | - | TRBJ2-1 | TRBV7-9 | CASSSERGTFNEQFF | TGTGCCAGCAGCTCCGAGCGGGGAACCTTCAATGAGCAGTTCTTC
- | few | TRBJ2-7 | TRBV7-2 | CASSPSSYEQYF | TGTGCCAGCAGTCCCAGCTCCTACGAGCAGTACTTC
- | - | TRBJ1-2 | TRBV7-9 | CASSGTGVNYGYTF | TGTGCCAGCAGTGGAACAGGCGTTAACTATGGCTACACCTTC
- | - | TRBJ2-7 | TRBV5-6 | CASSPRFGEQYF | TGTGCCAGCAGCCCACGGTTCGGTGAGCAGTACTTC
- | - | TRBJ2-4 | TRBV7-9 | CASSSARDLDIQYF | TGTGCCAGCAGCTCCGCCCGGGATCTGGACATTCAGTACTTC
- | - | TRBJ1-2 | TRBV7-9 | CASSLFTPHDSIWGYTF | TGTGCCAGCAGCTTATTTACGCCACACGACAGTATATGGGGCTACACCTTC
TRBD2 | - | TRBJ2-3 | TRBV6-4 | CASSANPSGSPTDTQYF | TGTGCCAGCAGTGCAAACCCTAGCGGGAGTCCAACAGATACGCAGTATTTT
- | - | TRBJ1-2 | TRBV6-5 | CASTGPGGYTF | TGTGCCAGCACAGGTCCCGGTGGCTACACCTTC
- | - | TRBJ2-1 | TRBV9 | CASSVNQRSYNEQFF | TGTGCCAGCAGCGTAAATCAGCGTTCCTACAATGAGCAGTTCTTC
TRBD1 | - | TRBJ1-5 | TRBV10-1 | CASSETGNQPQHF | TGCGCCAGCAGCGAGACAGGGAATCAGCCCCAGCATTTT
- | - | TRBJ2-5 | TRBV7-6 | CASSPGFGSGETQYF | TGTGCCAGCAGCCCCGGTTTCGGGTCCGGAGAGACCCAGTACTTC
- | once | TRBJ2-7 | TRBV5-1 | CASSLVTLGSPYEQYF | TGCGCCAGCAGCTTGGTGACCCTAGGTAGTCCCTACGAGCAGTACTTC
- | - | TRBJ2-7 | TRBV21-1 | CASSKGDIDYEQYF | TGTGCCAGCAGCAAAGGGGACATTGACTACGAGCAGTACTTC
- | - | TRBJ2-1 | TRBV27 | CASSLNRVGGAEQFF | TGTGCCAGCAGCCTCAACAGGGTGGGGGGGGCTGAGCAGTTCTTC
TRBD2 | once | TRBJ2-3 | TRBV7-2 | CASSRTGTSGLSTDTQYF | TGTGCCAGCAGCCGAACCGGGACTAGCGGCCTAAGCACAGATACGCAGTATTTT
- | once | TRBJ2-5 | TRBV30 | CAWSASAQTQYF | TGTGCCTGGAGTGCTAGCGCGCAGACCCAGTACTTC
- | - | TRBJ1-4 | TRBV6-1 | CASLQEGGKLFF | TGTGCCAGCTTGCAAGAGGGCGGGAAACTGTTTTTT
- | - | TRBJ2-6 | TRBV2 | CASSPGKGSGANVLTF | TGTGCCAGCAGCCCAGGAAAAGGCTCTGGGGCCAACGTCCTGACTTTC
- | few | TRBJ2-5 | TRBV7-9 | CASSRVLETQYF | TGTGCCAGCAGCAGAGTATTAGAGACCCAGTACTTC
TRBD2 | - | TRBJ2-2 | TRBV7-6 | CASSAYGGFSERETNTGELFF | TGTGCCAGCAGCGCCTACGGGGGATTCAGCGAGCGGGAAACGAACACCGGGGAGCTGTTTTTT
TRBD2 | - | TRBJ2-1 | TRBV6-5 | CASSFRGSAAGNEQFF | TGTGCCAGCAGTTTCCGCGGGAGCGCCGCCGGCAATGAGCAGTTCTTC
TRBD1 | - | TRBJ2-5 | TRBV19 | CASTPGTVQETQYF | TGTGCCAGTACCCCAGGGACAGTTCAAGAGACCCAGTACTTC
TRBD1 | - | TRBJ2-7 | TRBV4-3 | CASSQDLGQGNEQYF | TGCGCCAGCAGCCAAGATTTGGGACAGGGAAACGAGCAGTACTTC
- | - | TRBJ2-1 | TRBV5-6 | CASSYIRDEQFF | TGTGCCAGCAGTTATATCCGGGATGAGCAGTTCTTC
- | - | TRBJ1-5 | TRBV27 | CASSLWVGDQPQHF | TGTGCCAGCAGTTTATGGGTGGGAGATCAGCCCCAGCATTTT
TRBD2 | - | TRBJ2-7 | TRBV5-1 | CASSLSGGAVLSEQYF | TGCGCCAGCAGCTTGAGCGGGGGCGCCGTTCTTTCCGAGCAGTACTTC
TRBD1 | - | TRBJ2-5 | TRBV9 | CASDRTGQETQYF | TGTGCCAGCGACCGGACAGGGCAAGAGACCCAGTACTTC
TRBD1 | - | TRBJ2-1 | TRBV5-1 | CATADRVNNEQFF | TGCGCCACCGCGGACAGGGTAAACAATGAGCAGTTCTTC
- | - | TRBJ1-1 | TRBV18 | CASSPTGTDTEAFF | TGTGCCAGCTCACCCACAGGGACCGACACTGAAGCTTTCTTT
TRBD1 | - | TRBJ2-3 | TRBV29-1 | CSVEDPTGRTDTQYF | TGCAGCGTTGAAGATCCGACAGGGCGGACAGATACGCAGTATTTT
TRBD1 | - | TRBJ1-2 | TRBV5-4 | CASSLGRDRGHGYTF | TGTGCCAGCAGCCTAGGGCGGGACAGGGGGCATGGCTACACCTTC